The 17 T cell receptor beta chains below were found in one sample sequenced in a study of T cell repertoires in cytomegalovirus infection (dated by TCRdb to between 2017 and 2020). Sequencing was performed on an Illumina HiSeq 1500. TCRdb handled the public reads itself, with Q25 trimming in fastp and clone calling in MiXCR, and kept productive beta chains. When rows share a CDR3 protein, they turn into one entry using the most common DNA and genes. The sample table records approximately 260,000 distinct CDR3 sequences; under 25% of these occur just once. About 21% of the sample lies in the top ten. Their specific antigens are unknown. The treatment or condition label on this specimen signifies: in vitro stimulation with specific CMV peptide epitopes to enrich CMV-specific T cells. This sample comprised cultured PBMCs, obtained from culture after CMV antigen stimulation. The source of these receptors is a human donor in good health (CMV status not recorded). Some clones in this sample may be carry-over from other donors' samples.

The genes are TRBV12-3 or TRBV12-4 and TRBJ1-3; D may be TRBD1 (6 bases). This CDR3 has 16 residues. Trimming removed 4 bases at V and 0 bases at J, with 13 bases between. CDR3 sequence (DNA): TGTGCCAGCAGTTCCTCCGGGGGCATCTCTGGAAACACCATATATTTT. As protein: CASSSSGGISGNTIYF.

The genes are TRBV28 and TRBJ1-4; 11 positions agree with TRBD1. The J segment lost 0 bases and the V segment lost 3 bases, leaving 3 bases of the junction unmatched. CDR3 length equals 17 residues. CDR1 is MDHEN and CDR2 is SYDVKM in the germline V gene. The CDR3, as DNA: TGTGCCAGCAGTTTCCCGGGACAGGGGGCAACTAATGAAAAACTGTTTTTT. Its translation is CASSFPGQGATNEKLFF.

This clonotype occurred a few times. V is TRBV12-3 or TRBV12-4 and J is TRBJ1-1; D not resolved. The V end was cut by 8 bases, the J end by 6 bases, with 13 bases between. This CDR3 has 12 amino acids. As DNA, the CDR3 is TGTGCCAGCGCACCGAGCCGGGCTGAAGCTTTCTTT. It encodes CASAPSRAEAFF.

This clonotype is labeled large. The CDR3 sequence is CASSHMGDSVKNIQYF. Written as DNA, the CDR3 is TGTGCCAGCAGCCACATGGGGGATTCAGTCAAAAACATTCAGTACTTC. The chain employs TRBV28 and TRBJ2-4; D tentatively reads TRBD1 or TRBD2 (5 bases each). Germline values: CDR1 MDHEN, CDR2 SYDVKM. Trimming removed 6 bases from V and 3 bases from J, with 18 bases in between. The CDR3 is made up of 16 amino acids.

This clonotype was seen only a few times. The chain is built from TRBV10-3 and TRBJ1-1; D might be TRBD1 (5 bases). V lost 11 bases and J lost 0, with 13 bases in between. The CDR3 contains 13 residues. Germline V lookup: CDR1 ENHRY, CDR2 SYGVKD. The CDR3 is CAARDSVNTEAFF. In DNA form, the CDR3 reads TGTGCCGCCCGGGACTCCGTGAACACTGAAGCTTTCTTT.

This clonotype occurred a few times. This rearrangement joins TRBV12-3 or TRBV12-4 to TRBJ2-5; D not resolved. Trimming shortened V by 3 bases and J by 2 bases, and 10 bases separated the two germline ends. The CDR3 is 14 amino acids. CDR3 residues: CASSFGQLQETQYF. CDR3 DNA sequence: TGTGCCAGCAGTTTTGGTCAGCTACAAGAGACCCAGTACTTC.

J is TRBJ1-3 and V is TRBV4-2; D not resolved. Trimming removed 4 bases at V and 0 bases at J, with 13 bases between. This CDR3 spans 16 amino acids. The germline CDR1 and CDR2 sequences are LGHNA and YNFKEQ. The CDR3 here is CASSPELALSGNTIYF. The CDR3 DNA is TGTGCCAGCAGCCCCGAACTGGCGCTCTCTGGAAACACCATATATTTT.

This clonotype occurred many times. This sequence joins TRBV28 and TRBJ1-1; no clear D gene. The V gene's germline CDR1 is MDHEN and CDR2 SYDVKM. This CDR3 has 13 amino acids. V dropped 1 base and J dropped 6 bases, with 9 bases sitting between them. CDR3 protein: CASSLYRPPEAFF. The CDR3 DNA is TGTGCCAGCAGTTTATATCGGCCGCCTGAAGCTTTCTTT. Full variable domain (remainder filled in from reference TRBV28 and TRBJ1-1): DVKVTQSSRYLVKRTGEKVFLECVQDMDHENMFWYRQDPGLGLRLIYFSYDVKMKEKGDIPEGYSVSREKKERFSLILESASTNQTSMYLCASSLYRPPEAFFGQGTRLTVV.

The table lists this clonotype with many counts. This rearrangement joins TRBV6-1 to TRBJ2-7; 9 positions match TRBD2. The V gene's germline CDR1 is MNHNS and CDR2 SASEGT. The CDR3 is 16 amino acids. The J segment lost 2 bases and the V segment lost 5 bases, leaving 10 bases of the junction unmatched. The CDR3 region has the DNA TGTGCCAGCAGTTCCCCCTCGGCGGGAGGGCCCTACGAGCAGTACTTC. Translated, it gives CASSSPSAGGPYEQYF.

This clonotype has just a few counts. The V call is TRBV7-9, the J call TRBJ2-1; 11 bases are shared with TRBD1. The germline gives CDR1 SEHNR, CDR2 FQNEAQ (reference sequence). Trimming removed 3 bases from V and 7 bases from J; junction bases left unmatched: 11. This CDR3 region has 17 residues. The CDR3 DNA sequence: TGTGCCAGCAGCTTGGGAATTGCCGGGACAGGGGGTAATGAGCAGTTCTTC. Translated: CASSLGIAGTGGNEQFF.

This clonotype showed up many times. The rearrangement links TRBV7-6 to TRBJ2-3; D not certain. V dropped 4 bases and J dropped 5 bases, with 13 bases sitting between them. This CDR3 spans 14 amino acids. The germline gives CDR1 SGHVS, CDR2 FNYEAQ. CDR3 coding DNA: TGTGCCAGCAGCTCGTTGGCCGGCGAAGATACGCAGTATTTT. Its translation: CASSSLAGEDTQYF.

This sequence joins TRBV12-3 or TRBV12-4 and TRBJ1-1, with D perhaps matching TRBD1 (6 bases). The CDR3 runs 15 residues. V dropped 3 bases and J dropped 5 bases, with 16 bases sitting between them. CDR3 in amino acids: CASSFNPGAGTEAFF. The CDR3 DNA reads TGTGCCAGCAGTTTTAACCCAGGGGCTGGGACTGAAGCTTTCTTT.

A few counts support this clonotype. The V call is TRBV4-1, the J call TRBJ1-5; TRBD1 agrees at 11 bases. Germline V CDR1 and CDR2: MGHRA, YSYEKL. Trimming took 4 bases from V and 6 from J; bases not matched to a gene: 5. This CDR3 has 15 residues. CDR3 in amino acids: CASSREDRGLQPQHF. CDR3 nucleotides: TGCGCCAGCAGCCGAGAGGACAGGGGGCTTCAGCCCCAGCATTTT.

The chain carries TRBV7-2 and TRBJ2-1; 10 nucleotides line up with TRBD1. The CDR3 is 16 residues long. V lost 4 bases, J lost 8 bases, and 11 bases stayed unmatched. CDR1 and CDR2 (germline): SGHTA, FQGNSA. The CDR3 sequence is CASSSLGTGVRDEQFF. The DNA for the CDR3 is TGTGCCAGCAGCTCTCTGGGGACAGGGGTCCGGGATGAGCAGTTCTTC.

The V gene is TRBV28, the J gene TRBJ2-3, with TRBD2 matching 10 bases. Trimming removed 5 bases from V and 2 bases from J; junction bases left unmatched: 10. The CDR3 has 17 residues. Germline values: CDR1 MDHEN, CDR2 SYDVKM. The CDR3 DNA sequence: TGTGCCAGCAGTCCGACAAGGACTAGCGGTACCACAGATACGCAGTATTTT. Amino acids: CASSPTRTSGTTDTQYF.

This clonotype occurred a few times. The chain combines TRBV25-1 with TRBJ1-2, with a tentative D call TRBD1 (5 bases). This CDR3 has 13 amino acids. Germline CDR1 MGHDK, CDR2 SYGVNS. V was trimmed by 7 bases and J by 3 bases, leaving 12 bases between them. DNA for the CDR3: TGTGCCAGCATGAAGACAGAGGACTATGGCTACACCTTC. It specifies CASMKTEDYGYTF.

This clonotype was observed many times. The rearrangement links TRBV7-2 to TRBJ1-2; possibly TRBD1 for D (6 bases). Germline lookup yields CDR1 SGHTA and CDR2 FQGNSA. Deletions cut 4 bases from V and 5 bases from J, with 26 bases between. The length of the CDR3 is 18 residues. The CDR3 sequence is CASSSTWPGAEAYYGYTF. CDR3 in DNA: TGTGCCAGCAGCTCGACCTGGCCAGGGGCGGAGGCCTATTATGGCTACACCTTC.